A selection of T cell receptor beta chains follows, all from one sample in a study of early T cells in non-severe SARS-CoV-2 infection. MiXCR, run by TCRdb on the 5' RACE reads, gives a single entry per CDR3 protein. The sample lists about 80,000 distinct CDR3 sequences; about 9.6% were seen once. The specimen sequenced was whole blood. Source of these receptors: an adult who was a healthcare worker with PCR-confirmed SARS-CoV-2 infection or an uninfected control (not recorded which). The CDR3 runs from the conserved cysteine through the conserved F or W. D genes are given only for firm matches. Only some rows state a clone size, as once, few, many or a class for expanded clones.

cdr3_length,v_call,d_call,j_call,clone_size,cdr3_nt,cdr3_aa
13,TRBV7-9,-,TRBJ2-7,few,TGTGCCAGCAGCTTGCGGACGACCTACGAGCAGTACTTC,CASSLRTTYEQYF
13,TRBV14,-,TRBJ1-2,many,TGTGCCAGCAGCCAAAGTAGCAGATCCGGCTACACCTTC,CASSQSSRSGYTF
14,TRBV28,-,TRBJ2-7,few,TGTGCCAGCACCCACGGGGACGGAGCCTACGAGCAGTACTTC,CASTHGDGAYEQYF
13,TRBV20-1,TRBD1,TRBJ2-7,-,TGCAGTGCTACCCGGGACAGGGCTATCGAGCAGTACTTC,CSATRDRAIEQYF
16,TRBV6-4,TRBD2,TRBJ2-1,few,TGTGCCAGCAGCGACGCAGGGACTAGCGGACGCAATGAGCAGTTCTTC,CASSDAGTSGRNEQFF
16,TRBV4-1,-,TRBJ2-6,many,TGCGCCAGCAGCCAAGTCGGGGGTGCCGGGGCCAACGTCCTGACTTTC,CASSQVGGAGANVLTF
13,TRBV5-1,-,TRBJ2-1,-,TGCGCCAGCAGCTTGGTTTCTCCCAATGAGCAGTTCTTC,CASSLVSPNEQFF
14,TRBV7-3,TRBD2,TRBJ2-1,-,TGTGCCAGCAGCTTAAGGGCGGGAGGTGCTGAGCAGTTCTTC,CASSLRAGGAEQFF
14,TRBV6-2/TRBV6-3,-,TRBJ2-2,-,TGTGCCAGCAGTACTAGGGGGAGGACCGGGGAGCTGTTTTTT,CASSTRGRTGELFF
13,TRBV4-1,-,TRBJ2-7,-,TGCGCCAGCAGCCTAATCTATCAGTACGAGCAGTACTTC,CASSLIYQYEQYF
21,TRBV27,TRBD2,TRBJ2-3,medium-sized,TGTGCCAGCACTCGTAAAGGGGTTGGGACTAGCGGGAGTTCCTGGCTAGATACGCAGTATTTT,CASTRKGVGTSGSSWLDTQYF
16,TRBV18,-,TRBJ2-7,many,TGTGCCAGCTCACCCCCGATCGGGAGACCCCTCTCCGAGCAGTACTTC,CASSPPIGRPLSEQYF
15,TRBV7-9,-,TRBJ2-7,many,TGTGCCCCTGGTCGTCGGGCGCCCAGAATACAGGAGCAGTACTTC,CAPGRRAPRIQEQYF
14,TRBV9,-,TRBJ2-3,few,TGTGCCAGCAGCGTAGCTGTGGGGGCAGATACGCAGTATTTT,CASSVAVGADTQYF
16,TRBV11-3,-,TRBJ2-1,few,TGTGCCAGCAGCTTTATCTTGGCTCGAACCTACAATGAGCAGTTCTTC,CASSFILARTYNEQFF
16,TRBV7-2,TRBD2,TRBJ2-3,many,TGTGCCAGCAGCCCCACTAGCGGGAGTAGGACAGATACGCAGTATTTT,CASSPTSGSRTDTQYF
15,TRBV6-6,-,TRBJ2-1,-,TGTGCCAGCAGTCCCAGCGCATACTCCTACAATGAGCAGTTCTTC,CASSPSAYSYNEQFF
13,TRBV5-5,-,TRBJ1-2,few,TGTGCCAGCAGCTTGAGGCAATCCTATGGCTACACCTTC,CASSLRQSYGYTF
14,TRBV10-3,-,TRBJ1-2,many,TGTGCCATCGGGGGGGGCCCGTCTAACTATGGCTACACCTTC,CAIGGGPSNYGYTF
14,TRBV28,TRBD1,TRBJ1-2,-,TGTGCCAGCAGTTTAAGGGGGCGTGGGTATGGCTACACCTTC,CASSLRGRGYGYTF
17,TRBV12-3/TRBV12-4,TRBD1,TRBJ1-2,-,TGTGCCAGCAGTCCAAGCATCGAGAGACAGGGCTCCTATGGCTACACCTTC,CASSPSIERQGSYGYTF
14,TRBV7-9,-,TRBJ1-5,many,TGTGCCAGCAGCCGCACAGATGTAAATCAGCCCCAGCATTTT,CASSRTDVNQPQHF
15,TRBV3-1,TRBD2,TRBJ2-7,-,TGTGCCAGCAGCCAAGGGTGGAGGGAGGGACTCGAGCAGTACTTC,CASSQGWREGLEQYF
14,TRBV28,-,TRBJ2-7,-,TGTGCCAGCAGTGGTGGTAGCGGACCTTACGAGCAGTACTTC,CASSGGSGPYEQYF
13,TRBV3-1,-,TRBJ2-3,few,TGTGCCAGCAGCCCTCCCGGCGTAGATACGCAGTATTTT,CASSPPGVDTQYF
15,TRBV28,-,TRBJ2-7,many,TGTGCCAGCAGTCGCCCGGGCGTGAGCTCCTACGAGCAGTACTTC,CASSRPGVSSYEQYF